These T cell receptor beta chains were read from a single sample in a study of cytomegalovirus exposure and HLA in healthy donors. Some clones are missing from TCRdb's copy, which holds only in-frame ones; the method was immunoSEQ multiplex PCR. This table has about 120,000 clones, roughly four fifths appearing once. Sequencing was carried out using PBMCs. Every receptor here comes from a woman aged 35 to 49 in good health and CMV-seronegative. CDR3s include the opening cysteine and the closing phenylalanine or tryptophan. Fields, in order: clone size, J gene, D gene, V gene, CDR3 DNA, CDR3 protein. A D gene is named only where the DNA matches it firmly. Part of the rows lack a size; the others show once, few, many or a class for expanded clones.

once	TRBJ1-2	TRBD1	TRBV28	TGTGCCAGCAGCCAGGGACAGGGTTTCCAAGCGTATGGCTACACCTTC	CASSQGQGFQAYGYTF
.	TRBJ2-7	TRBD1	TRBV5-1	TGCGCCAGCAGCTTGTCATTGTGGGACAGTTCCTACGAGCAGTACTTC	CASSLSLWDSSYEQYF
.	TRBJ2-3	TRBD1	TRBV5-1	TGCGCCAGCAGCCTGATGACAGGGGGCAGGACAGATACGCAGTATTTT	CASSLMTGGRTDTQYF
.	TRBJ2-2	TRBD2	TRBV5-6	TGTGCCAGCAGTGACCGAGTGCTAGCGGACACCGGGGAGCTGTTTTTT	CASSDRVLADTGELFF
.	TRBJ2-1	.	TRBV7-9	TGTTCCAGCAGCGGCGGGGAGCGGACCTTCAATGAGCAGTTCTTC	CSSSGGERTFNEQFF
.	TRBJ1-1	TRBD1	TRBV2	TGTGCCACCTCCGGACAGGGTGGGGGGACTGAAGCTTTCTTT	CATSGQGGGTEAFF
.	TRBJ1-1	.	TRBV2	TGTGCCAGCAGGTCTCGCGGGACTGAAGCTTTCTTT	CASRSRGTEAFF
.	TRBJ1-2	TRBD1	TRBV28	TGTGCCAGCAGGCAATACAGGGGGCTCGACTATGGCTACACCTTC	CASRQYRGLDYGYTF
few	TRBJ2-3	.	TRBV25-1	TGTGCCAGCATTGAAGGGGGGGTTGAGGATACGCAGTATTTT	CASIEGGVEDTQYF
.	TRBJ2-7	.	TRBV5-1	TGCGCCAGCAGCTCTGGAGCAGGGAACTACGAGCAGTACTTC	CASSSGAGNYEQYF
.	TRBJ2-1	TRBD2	TRBV28	TGTGCCAGCAGGCTGGCCGGCGGGAGGCTCTCCTACAATGAGCAGTTCTTC	CASRLAGGRLSYNEQFF
.	TRBJ2-7	.	TRBV5-1	TGCGCCAGCAGCTTGGCCGAGGTCTACGAGCAGTACTTC	CASSLAEVYEQYF
.	TRBJ2-5	TRBD1	TRBV6-1	TGTGCCAGCAGTGACAGGGGGCTAAAGACCCAGTACTTC	CASSDRGLKTQYF
.	TRBJ2-2	TRBD2	TRBV11-2	TGTGCCAGCAGCTTTGGGGACTACAACACCGGGGAGCTGTTTTTT	CASSFGDYNTGELFF
.	TRBJ2-3	.	TRBV27	TGTGCCAGCAGCGGGGGAAGGCTTACACCCCCAGATACGCAGTATTTT	CASSGGRLTPPDTQYF
.	TRBJ1-1	TRBD1	TRBV28	TGTGCCAGCAGTCAGGGGACAGGGGATGGTCACACTGAAGCTTTCTTT	CASSQGTGDGHTEAFF
once	TRBJ1-1	TRBD1	TRBV5-1	TGCGCCAGCAGCTTGACAGGGGGAGAGAACACTGAAGCTTTCTTT	CASSLTGGENTEAFF
few	TRBJ2-1	TRBD2	TRBV9	TGTGCCAGCAGCGTAGTTGCAGCGGGAGGGGGGGGCGCTGAGCAGTTCTTC	CASSVVAAGGGGAEQFF
few	TRBJ2-1	TRBD1	TRBV5-1	TGCGCCAGCAGCTTGTCCGGACAGGGGGGCAATGAGCAGTTCTTC	CASSLSGQGGNEQFF
.	TRBJ1-3	.	TRBV7-2	TGTGCCAGCAGCTTTACGAGTAGTAGCTCTGGAAACACCATATATTTT	CASSFTSSSSGNTIYF
.	TRBJ2-1	.	TRBV6-5	TGTGCCAGCAGTTACACCTCGGGACTGTGGAATGAGCAGTTCTTC	CASSYTSGLWNEQFF